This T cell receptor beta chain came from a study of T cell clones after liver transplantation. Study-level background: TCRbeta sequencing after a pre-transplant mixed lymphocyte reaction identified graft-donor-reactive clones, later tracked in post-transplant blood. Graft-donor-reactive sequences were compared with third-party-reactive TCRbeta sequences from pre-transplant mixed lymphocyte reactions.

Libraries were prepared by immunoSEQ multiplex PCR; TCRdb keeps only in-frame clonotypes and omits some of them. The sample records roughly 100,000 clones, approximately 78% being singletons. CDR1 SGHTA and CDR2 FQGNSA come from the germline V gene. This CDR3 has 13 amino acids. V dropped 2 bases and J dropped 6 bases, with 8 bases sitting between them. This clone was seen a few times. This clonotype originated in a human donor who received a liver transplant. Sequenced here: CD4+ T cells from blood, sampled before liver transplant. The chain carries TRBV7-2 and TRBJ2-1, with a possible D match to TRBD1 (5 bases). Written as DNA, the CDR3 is TGTGCCAGCAGCTTATACAGGACCAATGAGCAGTTCTTC. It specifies CASSLYRTNEQFF.